This TCR beta chain originates from a study of blood T cell repertoires in COVID-19. Germline assignment: CDR1 MNHEY and CDR2 SVGAGI. The trim removed 5 bases at V and 1 base at J, leaving 3 bases unmatched. The CDR3 length is 15 residues. The study drew participants aged roughly 18 to 95 years from 20 to 30 US areas. Cohorts were based on clinical histories the participants reported. Sequencing was performed with immunoSEQ multiplex PCR; in TCRdb, only in-frame clones are kept and a portion is missing. The sample includes under 300,000 clones, more than 75% seen only once; the top ten take around 15%.

The V and J genes are TRBV6-5 and TRBJ2-2; TRBD1 aligns across 8 bases. The sample was PBMCs or T cells enriched from blood (not recorded which). The clonotype originates from a young man who had recovered from COVID-19. The CDR3 here is CASSLQGGNTGELFF. The CDR3 coding sequence is TGTGCCAGCAGTCTACAGGGGGGGAACACCGGGGAGCTGTTTTTT.